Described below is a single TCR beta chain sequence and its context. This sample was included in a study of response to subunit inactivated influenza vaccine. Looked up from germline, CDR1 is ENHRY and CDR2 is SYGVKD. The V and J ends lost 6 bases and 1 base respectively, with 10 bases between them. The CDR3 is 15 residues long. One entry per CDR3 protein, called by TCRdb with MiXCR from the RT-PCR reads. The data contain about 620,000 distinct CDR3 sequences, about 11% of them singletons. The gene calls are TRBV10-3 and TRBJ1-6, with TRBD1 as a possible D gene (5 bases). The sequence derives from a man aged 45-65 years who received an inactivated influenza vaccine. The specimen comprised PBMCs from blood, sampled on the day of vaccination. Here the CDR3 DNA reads TGTGCCATCAGCCCCGGGGGGTCCTATAATTCACCCCTCCACTTT. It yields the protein CAISPGGSYNSPLHF.